Each of the 21 T cell receptor beta chains below was sequenced from the same sample in a study of blood T cell repertoires in COVID-19 (TCRdb year 2020). Libraries were prepared through the immunoSEQ multiplex PCR assay. Drawn from immuneACCESS, this table holds only the in-frame rearrangements with V and J called that TCRdb kept. Clones are partly lost; checked studies trace under half to an unresolved V gene and leave the rest unexplained. The sample data list 200,000 to 250,000 clones, and 87% of these were observed just once. Around 6% of the sample is taken by the ten largest. The sample taken for sequencing was PBMCs or T cells enriched from blood (not recorded which). All receptors derive from a young woman with acute COVID-19.

The chain is built from TRBV7-9 and TRBJ2-5; the D gene is possibly TRBD2 (5 bases). The germline V and J ends were trimmed by 4 bases and 5 bases, with 20 bases remaining between them. This CDR3 spans 16 amino acids. The germline gives CDR1 SEHNR, CDR2 FQNEAQ (reference sequence). The CDR3 reads CASSYREAGLVETQYF. The CDR3, as DNA: TGTGCCAGCAGCTACCGGGAAGCCGGCTTAGTTGAGACCCAGTACTTC.

The gene calls are TRBV29-1 and TRBJ1-2, with 8 nucleotides matching TRBD1. CDR3 length equals 15 residues. The V segment lost 0 bases and the J segment 4 bases; nucleotides outside the gene matches: 7. Looked up from germline, CDR1 is SQVTM and CDR2 is ANQGSEA. CDR3 loop: CSVEDRSGGPYGYTF. In DNA form, the CDR3 reads TGCAGCGTTGAAGATAGATCAGGGGGCCCCTATGGCTACACCTTC.

V is TRBV14 and J is TRBJ2-1, with 11 positions matching TRBD2. The V gene end was trimmed by 3 bases and the J gene end by 7 bases; junction bases not matched to a gene: 5. Germline CDR1 and CDR2: SGHDN and FVKESK. The CDR3 contains 15 residues. The CDR3 DNA reads TGTGCCAGCAGCCAGAGACTAGCGGGACGTAATGAGCAGTTCTTC. It codes for CASSQRLAGRNEQFF.

The chain carries TRBV6-5 and TRBJ2-1; 7 bases align to TRBD1. With V trimmed by 2 bases and J by 10 bases, 5 bases remained unmatched. There are 13 residues in the CDR3. Germline lookup yields CDR1 MNHEY and CDR2 SVGAGI. The CDR3 sequence is CASSYPEGAEQFF. In DNA form, the CDR3 reads TGTGCCAGCAGTTACCCCGAGGGGGCCGAGCAGTTCTTC.

The gene calls are TRBV18 and TRBJ1-1; D gene uncertain. V was shortened by 6 bases and J by 5 bases, with 16 bases between the two germline ends. This CDR3 contains 14 residues. The germline gives CDR1 KGHSH, CDR2 LQKENI. The DNA of the CDR3 is TGTGCCAGCTCGCTAGAAGCAGCTATGACTGAAGCTTTCTTT. Its translation is CASSLEAAMTEAFF.

There are a few counts of this clone. The V call is TRBV12-5, the J call TRBJ1-2; possible D gene TRBD1, 5 bases. Trimming shortened V by 0 bases and J by 8 bases, and 10 bases separated the two germline ends. Germline values: CDR1 LGHNT, CDR2 FRNRAP. This CDR3 contains 13 residues. CDR3 sequence (DNA): TGTGCTAGTGGTTTGGTCTCCCAGGGAGGCTACACCTTC. As protein: CASGLVSQGGYTF.

This chain joins TRBV2 and TRBJ2-7; D might be TRBD2 (5 bases). Trimming cost V 9 bases and J 2 bases, with 17 bases left between them. The CDR3 has 14 amino acids. The V gene's germline CDR1 is SNHLY and CDR2 FYNNEI. Written as DNA, the CDR3 is TGTGCCAGTTATAGCCACGGGATGCCCTACGAGCAGTACTTC. This translates into CASYSHGMPYEQYF.

The chain's CDR3 is CASTRTGGHTGELFF. CDR3 DNA sequence: TGTGCCAGCACCCGGACAGGGGGCCACACCGGGGAGCTGTTTTTT. This chain links TRBV6-5 with TRBJ2-2; 11 nucleotides line up with TRBD1. CDR3 length: 15 amino acids. Germline lookup yields CDR1 MNHEY and CDR2 SVGAGI. The junction had 4 bases not matched to a gene; V was cut back by 7 bases and J by 3 bases.

The V call is TRBV19, the J call TRBJ1-4, with a tentative D call TRBD1 (6 bases). Between the trimmed V and J ends, which lost 5 bases and 4 bases, there was a span of 11 bases. This CDR3 is built from 14 residues. Germline V gene sequence: CDR1 LNHDA, CDR2 SQIVND (reference sequence). The CDR3 nucleotides are TGTGCCAGTAGTCAACAAGGGGGTAATGAAAAACTGTTTTTT. Translated: CASSQQGGNEKLFF.

This clone occurred once. The chain recombines TRBV25-1 with TRBJ2-7, with 8 nucleotides matching TRBD1. The J segment lost 3 bases and the V segment lost 4 bases, leaving 5 bases of the junction unmatched. Germline CDR1 and CDR2: MGHDK and SYGVNS. The CDR3 contains 14 residues. CDR3 DNA sequence: TGTGCCAGCAGTGCACAGGGGGTTAGCTACGAGCAGTACTTC. Protein product: CASSAQGVSYEQYF.

The chain employs TRBV18 and TRBJ2-3; tentative D call: TRBD2 (5 bases). Germline values: CDR1 KGHSH, CDR2 LQKENI. This CDR3 region has 18 residues. V shed 3 bases and J shed 4 bases, with 23 bases lying between them. The CDR3 region is CASSPTRSASSSSDTQYF. The CDR3 coding sequence is TGTGCCAGCTCACCCACCCGGAGCGCTAGCTCTAGTTCAGATACGCAGTATTTT.

The chain combines TRBV7-9 with TRBJ1-4, with TRBD1 matching 7 bases. The CDR3 has 15 amino acids. The germline CDR1 and CDR2 sequences are SEHNR and FQNEAQ (reference sequence). V was pared by 5 bases and J by 8 bases, with 11 bases of the junction left unmatched. The chain's CDR3 is CASSDRQGVVEKLFF. The CDR3 nucleotides are TGTGCCAGCAGCGATCGACAGGGAGTGGTCGAAAAACTGTTTTTT. Filled out from reference TRBV7-9 and TRBJ1-4, the complete variable domain reads DTGVSQNPRHKITKRGQNVTFRCDPISEHNRLYWYRQTLGQGPEFLTYFQNEAQLEKSRLLSDRFSAERPKGSFSTLEIQRTEQGDSAMYLCASSDRQGVVEKLFFGSGTQLSVL.

The chain uses TRBV9 and TRBJ2-7; weak D call: TRBD1 (5 bases). Germline lookup yields CDR1 SGDLS and CDR2 YYNGEE. The ends were cut back, 2 bases at V and 0 bases at J, with 9 bases in the middle. The CDR3 is 14 amino acids. The DNA of the CDR3 is TGTGCCAGCAGCGTTCAGGGATTCTCCTACGAGCAGTACTTC. It yields the protein CASSVQGFSYEQYF.

J is TRBJ1-2 and V is TRBV28; TRBD1 aligns across 9 bases. In germline, CDR1 is MDHEN, CDR2 SYDVKM. J lost 5 bases, V lost 5 bases, and 9 bases had no gene match. The CDR3 is made up of 15 amino acids. This chain's CDR3 is CASSLGQGMMYGYTF. The CDR3 region has the DNA TGTGCCAGCAGTCTCGGACAGGGGATGATGTATGGCTACACCTTC.

CDR3: CATGSSGGSDTQYF. The CDR3, as DNA: TGTGCCACTGGTAGCAGCGGGGGATCAGATACGCAGTATTTT. The chain joins TRBV6-5 to TRBJ2-3; 8 bases map to TRBD2. Per germline, CDR1 MNHEY and CDR2 SVGAGI. CDR3 size: 14 residues. Trimming took 10 bases from V and 4 from J; bases not matched to a gene: 10.

The chain carries TRBV3-1 (or the pseudogene TRBV3-2) and TRBJ1-1; D unclear. The CDR3 consists of 13 residues. The V and J ends lost 5 bases and 3 bases respectively, with 10 bases between them. The V gene's germline CDR1 is LGHDT and CDR2 YNNKEL (reference sequence). The CDR3: CASSNGWDTEAFF. CDR3 DNA: TGTGCCAGCAGCAACGGGTGGGACACTGAAGCTTTCTTT.

This sequence joins TRBV7-3 and TRBJ2-3, with D unresolved. Germline V gene data show CDR1 as SGHTA and CDR2 as FQGTGA. Trimming pared 5 bases from V and 5 bases from J, leaving 20 bases between. This CDR3 region has 16 residues. CDR3 sequence: CASSPEAARSIDTQYF. As DNA, the CDR3 is TGTGCCAGCAGCCCAGAGGCGGCCAGATCGATAGATACGCAGTATTTT.

The chain recombines TRBV5-6 with TRBJ2-7, with D uncertain. V shed 2 bases and J shed 6 bases, with 21 bases lying between them. The CDR3 covers 16 residues. CDR1 is SGHDT and CDR2 is YYEEEE in the germline V gene. The CDR3 loop is CASSFLERRGEGEQYF. Written as DNA, the CDR3 is TGTGCCAGCAGCTTTTTGGAGCGTCGTGGTGAAGGCGAGCAGTACTTC.

This sequence joins TRBV7-9 and TRBJ1-2; TRBD1 matches at 11 bases. J lost 8 bases, V lost 4 bases, and 15 bases had no gene match. The CDR3 sequence is 17 residues long. Germline V CDR1 and CDR2: SEHNR, FQNEAQ (reference sequence). The CDR3 protein is CASSSTLGTGGRGGYTF. The DNA of the CDR3 is TGTGCCAGCAGCTCAACTTTGGGGACAGGGGGAAGAGGCGGCTACACCTTC.

The chain employs TRBV3-1 (or the pseudogene TRBV3-2) and TRBJ2-1; no firm D call. CDR1 LGHDT and CDR2 YNNKEL come from the germline V gene (reference sequence). The ends were cut back, 10 bases at V and 7 bases at J, with 11 bases in the middle. This CDR3 contains 11 residues. CDR3 DNA: TGTGCCACCCGGTTTCGGAATGAGCAGTTCTTC. Protein product: CATRFRNEQFF.

The chain carries TRBV7-2 and TRBJ2-1, with TRBD1 matching over 8 bases. CDR1 is SGHTA, CDR2 FQGNSA, per germline. There are 14 residues in the CDR3. V was pared by 6 bases and J by 10 bases, with 11 bases of the junction left unmatched. CDR3 bases: TGTGCCAGCAGATACGGACAGGGTTCGACAGAGCAGTTCTTC. Its protein is CASRYGQGSTEQFF.